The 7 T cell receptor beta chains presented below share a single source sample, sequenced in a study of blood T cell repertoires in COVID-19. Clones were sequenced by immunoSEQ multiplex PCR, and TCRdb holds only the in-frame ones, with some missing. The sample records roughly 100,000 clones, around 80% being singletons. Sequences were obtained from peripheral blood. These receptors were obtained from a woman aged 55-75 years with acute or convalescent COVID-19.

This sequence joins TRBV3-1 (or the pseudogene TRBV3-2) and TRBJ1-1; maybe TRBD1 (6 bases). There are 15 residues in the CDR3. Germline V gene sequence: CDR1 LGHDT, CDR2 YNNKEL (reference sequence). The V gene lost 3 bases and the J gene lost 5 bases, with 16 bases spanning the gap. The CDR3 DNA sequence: TGTGCCAGCAGCCAGATGAGGGGGGGAGAAACTGAAGCTTTCTTT. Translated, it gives CASSQMRGGETEAFF.

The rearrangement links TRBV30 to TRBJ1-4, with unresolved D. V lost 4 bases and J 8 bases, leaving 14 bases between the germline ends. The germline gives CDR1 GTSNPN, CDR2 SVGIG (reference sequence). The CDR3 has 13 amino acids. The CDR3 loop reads CAWMKRVGEKLFF. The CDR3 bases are TGTGCCTGGATGAAGAGAGTGGGCGAAAAACTGTTTTTT.

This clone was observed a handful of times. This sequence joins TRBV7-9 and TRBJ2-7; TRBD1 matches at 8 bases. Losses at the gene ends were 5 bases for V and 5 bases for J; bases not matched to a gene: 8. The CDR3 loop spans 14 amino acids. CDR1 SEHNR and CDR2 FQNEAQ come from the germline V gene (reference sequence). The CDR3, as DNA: TGTGCCAGCAGCGTAGGACAGGGTCACCACGAGCAGTACTTC. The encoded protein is CASSVGQGHHEQYF.

CDR3 in DNA: TGTGCCAGCAGCCACACAGGGTTAACCATATATTTT. It translates to CASSHTGLTIYF. The chain couples TRBV3-1 (or the pseudogene TRBV3-2) to TRBJ1-3, with a possible D match to TRBD1 (6 bases). V was shortened by 3 bases and J by 10 bases, with 10 bases between the two germline ends. The CDR3 runs to 12 residues. Germline CDR1 and CDR2: LGHDT and YNNKEL (reference sequence).

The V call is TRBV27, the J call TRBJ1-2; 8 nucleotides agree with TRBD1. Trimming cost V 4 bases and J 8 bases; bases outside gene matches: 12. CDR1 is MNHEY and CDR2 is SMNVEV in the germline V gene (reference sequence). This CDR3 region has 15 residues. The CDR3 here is CASSSYGQGGTGYTF. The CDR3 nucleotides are TGTGCCAGCAGTTCATACGGACAGGGAGGTACGGGCTACACCTTC.

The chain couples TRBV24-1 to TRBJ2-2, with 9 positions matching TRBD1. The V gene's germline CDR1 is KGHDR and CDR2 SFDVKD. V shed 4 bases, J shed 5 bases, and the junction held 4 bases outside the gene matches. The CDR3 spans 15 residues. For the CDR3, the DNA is TGTGCCACCAGTGACCCGGGACAGGGAACCGGGGAGCTGTTTTTT. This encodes CATSDPGQGTGELFF.

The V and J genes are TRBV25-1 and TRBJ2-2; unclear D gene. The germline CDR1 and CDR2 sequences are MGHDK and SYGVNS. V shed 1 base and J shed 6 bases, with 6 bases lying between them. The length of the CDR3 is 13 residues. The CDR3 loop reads CASSEFSAGELFF. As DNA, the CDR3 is TGTGCCAGCAGTGAATTTTCGGCCGGGGAGCTGTTTTTT.